This T cell receptor beta chain originates from a study of CD8+ T cells in alopecia areata. Extracted RNA was reverse transcribed into cDNA, the sequencing template. TCRdb's table, derived via immunoSEQ multiplex PCR, lists solely in-frame clones and lacks some. This repertoire shows about 64,000 clones, around 44% found once; its top ten account for about 51%. Researchers took lesional scalp punch biopsies and peripheral blood from people who were alopecia areata patients. Sorting of CD4+ and CD8+ T cells was performed on PBMCs. A word on this clone: Its antigen is not known.

Germline CDR1 reads LGHNA; CDR2 reads YNFKEQ. The CDR3 loop spans 16 amino acids. The trim removed 0 bases at V and 2 bases at J, leaving 5 bases unmatched. Study results and caveats: Although TCR sharing was seen in mice, sharing across patients was less clear, possibly for HLA-related reasons. Scalp sequencing captures resident alphabeta T cells of normal skin too.

The sequence derives from a human donor with alopecia areata. This chain joins TRBV4-2 and TRBJ2-7, with 9 bases that match TRBD2. Source material: NKG2D-low CD8+ T cells sorted from blood. CDR3 in DNA: TGTGCCAGCAGCCAAGATGGTCTAGCGGGAACCTACGAGCAGTACTTC. Translated, it gives CASSQDGLAGTYEQYF.